Below are 17 T cell receptor beta chains sequenced from a single sample in a study of monozygotic twins with inflammatory bowel disease. TCRdb reprocessed the 5' RACE reads; each CDR3 protein has one entry and no DNA is given. This sample contains some 200,000 distinct CDR3 sequences. The sample comprised blood. Receptor source: a human donor with ulcerative colitis or Crohn's disease, or a healthy co-twin of an affected twin (not recorded which).

The rearrangement joins TRBV7-2 to TRBJ1-2. The CDR3 length is 15 residues. Germline CDR1 reads SGHTA; CDR2 reads FQGNSA. CDR3 amino acids: CASSLIGGLNYGYTF.

J is TRBJ1-4 and V is TRBV7-6; TCRdb's assignment of TRBD1 cannot be checked, as there is no DNA. Germline V gene lookup returns CDR1 SGHVS and CDR2 FNYEAQ. The CDR3 is 19 amino acids. This CDR3 is CASSLDRTGTLATNEKLFF.

The chain couples TRBV11-2 to TRBJ1-5; the D call of TRBD1 rests on TCRdb alone, since no DNA is present to check it. CDR3 length equals 18 residues. Germline V lookup: CDR1 SGHAT, CDR2 FQNNGV. CDR3 region: CASSLVAGAEYSNQPQHF.

The V gene is TRBV12-3 or TRBV12-4, the J gene TRBJ1-4; TCRdb proposes TRBD1, but this gene call is untestable without DNA. This CDR3 has 16 residues. The CDR3: CASSPGDGSTNEKLFF.

The chain employs TRBV5-6 and TRBJ2-1; TCRdb's assignment of TRBD1 cannot be checked, as there is no DNA. CDR1 SGHDT and CDR2 YYEEEE come from the germline V gene. This CDR3 has 15 residues. The CDR3 spells CASSRKETGGGTQFF.

The chain recombines TRBV12-3 or TRBV12-4 with TRBJ1-3; as DNA is missing, the TRBD1 call by TCRdb cannot be tested. CDR3 length: 16 residues. The chain's CDR3 is CASSPSRVGTGNTIYF.

This rearrangement joins TRBV7-8 to TRBJ2-1; no DNA is available, so the TRBD2 call from TCRdb remains unchecked. The CDR3 covers 15 residues. The germline V gene encodes CDR1 SGHVS and CDR2 FQNEAQ. The CDR3: CASSTTPPEYNEQFF.

This chain connects TRBV6-1 to TRBJ2-1; the D gene TCRdb calls, TRBD1, cannot be checked with no DNA. The CDR3 runs 14 residues. CDR1 and CDR2 from the germline V gene are MNHNS and SASEGT. CDR3 sequence: CASKGGFIYNEQFF.

CDR3 in amino acids: CASSPPLGQGAFTAF. V is TRBV6-1 and J is TRBJ1-5; TCRdb's D call, TRBD1, is unchecked because there is no DNA. Germline CDR1 is MNHNS and CDR2 is SASEGT. This CDR3 is 15 amino acids long.

The V call is TRBV5-1, the J call TRBJ1-5; TCRdb proposes TRBD1, but this gene call is untestable without DNA. This CDR3 contains 13 residues. The V gene's germline CDR1 is SGHRS and CDR2 YFSETQ. CDR3 region: CASSQGFKQPQHF.

The chain combines TRBV9 with TRBJ2-7; no DNA is available, so the TRBD2 call from TCRdb remains unchecked. Germline V gene data show CDR1 as SGDLS and CDR2 as YYNGEE. The CDR3 runs 14 residues. CDR3 sequence reads: CASSPSRASYEQYF.

The rearrangement uses TRBV27 and TRBJ2-6; TCRdb picks TRBD1, but there is no DNA to check that call. CDR3 length equals 15 residues. CDR1 is MNHEY and CDR2 is SMNVEV in the germline V gene (reference sequence). The CDR3 sequence is CASSFKGVGANVLTF.

The chain couples TRBV12-3 or TRBV12-4 to TRBJ2-1; as DNA is missing, the TRBD1 call by TCRdb cannot be tested. CDR3 length: 15 amino acids. The CDR3 loop reads CASSPWTRGGDEQFF.

The rearrangement joins TRBV10-3 to TRBJ1-1; the TRBD1 assignment by TCRdb is unverifiable without DNA. CDR3 length equals 13 residues. CDR1 and CDR2 (germline): ENHRY, SYGVKD. CDR3: CAINPTGNTEAFF.

The chain couples TRBV20-1 to TRBJ2-2; with no DNA, the TCRdb D assignment of TRBD2 cannot be verified. Germline-derived CDR1 and CDR2 are DFQATT and SNEGSKA (reference sequence). The length of the CDR3 is 14 residues. The CDR3 loop is CSAKGGKGTGELFF.

The chain is built from TRBV6-5 and TRBJ1-1; without DNA, the TCRdb call of TRBD1 cannot be checked. Germline lookup yields CDR1 MNHEY and CDR2 SVGAGI. The CDR3 is 13 amino acids. CDR3 in amino acids: CASRDQGVTEAFF.

The V and J genes are TRBV5-5 and TRBJ2-5; the D call from TCRdb, TRBD2, cannot be confirmed without DNA. The germline V gene encodes CDR1 SGHKS and CDR2 YYEKEE (reference sequence). This CDR3 spans 14 amino acids. The CDR3: CASSIPLGPETQYF.